This TCR beta chain was found in a study of beta chain features in type 1 diabetes. The overall study: Cells sorted and examined across all samples totaled approximately 100,000,000.

Study-wide points: In type 1 diabetes patients, VDJ junctions had fewer insertions; deletions at these junctions were more frequent.

This CDR3 has 15 residues. CDR1 and CDR2 from the germline V gene are MNHEY and SVGAGI. J gave up 5 bases and V 10 bases, and 10 bases lay outside the gene matches. Purity exceeding 98% was reached by all sorted populations. This clone appeared a few times. Antigen specificity is unknown. Reverse transcription of all isolated RNA meant that expressed TCRB transcripts were sequenced. Average reads for naive, central memory and regulatory T cell samples were around 4 million. Sequencing used immunoSEQ multiplex PCR; TCRdb keeps in-frame clones, though not all of them. The sample carries 130,000 to 150,000 clones, 9% to 9.5% recorded once.

The TCR sequence derives from a man aged 18 to 35 in good health. The rearrangement uses TRBV6-5 and TRBJ2-1, with 11 bases identical to TRBD2. The sequencing input was central memory CD4+ T cells from blood. This CDR3 is CATRTTLAGDNEQFF. Here the CDR3 DNA reads TGTGCCACCCGAACCACACTAGCGGGGGACAATGAGCAGTTCTTC.